One and the same sample provided the 21 T cell receptor beta chains below, sequenced in a study of a mutant IDH1 vaccine in newly diagnosed glioma. The table came from immunoSEQ multiplex PCR; TCRdb's copy has only in-frame clones and leaves some out. This table holds roughly 29,000 clones, roughly 80% found once. Their antigens are not known. Time point reported: week 23, last vaccination. Vaccination comprised doses that each held 300 ug of mutant IDH1 20-mer peptide, plus topical imiquimod. The sequenced sample was PBMCs, obtained from a glioma patient whose treatment included an IDH1 peptide vaccine. These receptor sequences come from a woman younger than 35 with glioma.

A single count supports this clone. This chain links TRBV6-5 with TRBJ1-1; D is possibly TRBD1 (6 bases). Germline V gene data show CDR1 as MNHEY and CDR2 as SVGAGI. The CDR3 is 13 residues long. The V and J ends lost 6 bases and 6 bases respectively, with 14 bases between them. CDR3 sequence (DNA): TGTGCCAGCAGGCGGGGGGCGACCCCTGAAGCTTTCTTT. It specifies CASRRGATPEAFF.

V usage is TRBV5-1 and J usage is TRBJ1-4; no definite D call. Germline-derived CDR1 and CDR2 are SGHRS and YFSETQ. The CDR3 length is 12 residues. Trimming pared 4 bases from V and 11 bases from J, leaving 12 bases between. CDR3 DNA sequence: TGCGCCAGCAGCCCGAGGGTGGTGAAACTGTTTTTT. Its translation: CASSPRVVKLFF.

J is TRBJ2-5 and V is TRBV9; D not resolved. Germline values: CDR1 SGDLS, CDR2 YYNGEE. V was pared by 0 bases and J by 6 bases, with 9 bases between. The CDR3 loop spans 13 amino acids. CDR3 nucleotides: TGTGCCAGCAGCGTAGAGGTCGGGCAGACCCAGTACTTC. Its protein product is CASSVEVGQTQYF.

The chain links TRBV5-1 to TRBJ2-3; 10 bases are a match to TRBD2. From germline, CDR1 is SGHRS and CDR2 YFSETQ. The V gene end was trimmed by 5 bases and the J gene end by 2 bases; junction bases not matched to a gene: 5. The CDR3 sequence is 15 residues long. The CDR3 DNA is TGCGCCAGCAGGGAGGGACTAGCGTTCACAGATACGCAGTATTTT. The encoded protein is CASREGLAFTDTQYF.

This clone showed up just a few times. The genes are TRBV9 and TRBJ2-2, with TRBD1 matching over 10 bases. CDR3 size: 15 residues. The V gene end was trimmed by 0 bases and the J gene end by 8 bases; junction bases not matched to a gene: 4. CDR1 is SGDLS and CDR2 is YYNGEE in the germline V gene. This chain's CDR3 is CASSVGGTGAGELFF. The CDR3 DNA is TGTGCCAGCAGCGTAGGTGGGACAGGGGCAGGGGAGCTGTTTTTT. Looking up the rest from reference TRBV9 and TRBJ2-2 gives the full variable domain: DSGVTQTPKHLITATGQRVTLRCSPRSGDLSVYWYQQSLDQGLQFLIQYYNGEERAKGNILERFSAQQFPDLHSELNLSSLELGDSALYFCASSVGGTGAGELFFGEGSRLTVL.

Only a few counts were recorded for this clone. This chain joins TRBV6-1 and TRBJ1-5; the D gene is possibly TRBD1 (6 bases). This CDR3 is 13 amino acids long. Germline-derived CDR1 and CDR2 are MNHNS and SASEGT. Trimming removed 2 bases at V and 7 bases at J, with 9 bases between. CDR3 sequence (DNA): TGTGCCAGCAGTGAATTGGGGGCGCAGCCCCAGCATTTT. It specifies CASSELGAQPQHF.

The V and J genes are TRBV30 and TRBJ1-2, with TRBD1 as a possible D gene (5 bases). CDR1 GTSNPN and CDR2 SVGIG come from the germline V gene (reference sequence). V was trimmed by 5 bases and J by 7 bases, leaving 17 bases between them. The CDR3 is made up of 13 amino acids. The CDR3 nucleotides are TGTGCCTGGTCGTCCTTCGGGACGGCTGGCTACACCTTC. It codes for CAWSSFGTAGYTF.

The chain links TRBV19 to TRBJ1-5; the D is unclear. Germline CDR1 and CDR2: LNHDA and SQIVND (reference sequence). V was shortened by 3 bases and J by 2 bases, with 20 bases between the two germline ends. This CDR3 is 18 amino acids long. The CDR3 DNA sequence: TGTGCCAGTAGTATTTTGCGGTACAAGGGAGCAGGCAATCAGCCCCAGCATTTT. Translation gives CASSILRYKGAGNQPQHF.

This CDR3 reads CASSVRKGGYGYTF. CDR3 sequence (DNA): TGTGCCAGCAGCGTCAGGAAGGGGGGCTATGGCTACACCTTC. The chain uses TRBV5-6 and TRBJ1-2, with a weak D call TRBD1 (6 bases). The germline V gene has CDR1 SGHDT and CDR2 YYEEEE. The CDR3 extends over 14 amino acids. Trimming took off 4 bases at V and 4 bases at J, with 14 bases between the two ends.

This chain connects TRBV9 to TRBJ1-1; unclear D gene. From germline, CDR1 is SGDLS and CDR2 YYNGEE. The CDR3 runs 14 residues. V was cut by 2 bases and J by 0 bases, with 8 bases left in between. The CDR3 here is CASSVGQLNTEAFF. CDR3 nucleotide sequence: TGTGCCAGCAGCGTCGGGCAGCTGAACACTGAAGCTTTCTTT. Complete variable domain (other parts from reference TRBV9 and TRBJ1-1): DSGVTQTPKHLITATGQRVTLRCSPRSGDLSVYWYQQSLDQGLQFLIQYYNGEERAKGNILERFSAQQFPDLHSELNLSSLELGDSALYFCASSVGQLNTEAFFGQGTRLTVV.

The rearrangement uses TRBV6-6 and TRBJ2-5; TRBD2 might be the D (6 bases). Germline V gives CDR1 MNHNY, CDR2 SVGAGI (reference sequence). V lost 2 bases, J lost 4 bases, and 11 bases lay in between. CDR3 length: 14 residues. CDR3 nucleotide sequence: TGTGCCAGCAGTTACATGAGGGGAGGAGAGACCCAGTACTTC. This codes for CASSYMRGGETQYF.

In its sample, this clone was seen once. This chain links TRBV13 with TRBJ2-5, with 8 bases aligning to TRBD1. J was trimmed by 5 bases and V by 5 bases; bases with no gene match: 13. CDR1 is PRHDT and CDR2 is FYEKMQ in the germline V gene (reference sequence). CDR3 size: 16 residues. CDR3 residues: CASSPAYGQGRETQYF. The CDR3 DNA reads as TGTGCCAGCAGCCCCGCCTACGGACAGGGACGGGAGACCCAGTACTTC.

The V gene is TRBV5-1, the J gene TRBJ2-7, with D possibly TRBD1 on 5 matching bases. The germline V gene encodes CDR1 SGHRS and CDR2 YFSETQ. V lost 5 bases to trimming and J lost 5 bases, with 14 bases between them. The CDR3 is 13 amino acids. The CDR3 DNA is TGCGCCAGCAGTAAGGGGATGACCCACGAGCAGTACTTC. Translated, it gives CASSKGMTHEQYF. The whole variable domain, remainder taken from reference TRBV5-1 and TRBJ2-7, is KAGVTQTPRYLIKTRGQQVTLSCSPISGHRSVSWYQQTPGQGLQFLFEYFSETQRNKGNFPGRFSGRQFSNSRSEMNVSTLELGDSALYLCASSKGMTHEQYFGPGTRLTVT.

Regarding this clone: Sequence at one end of the junction differs from germline and may be a read error. The chain combines TRBV7-7 with TRBJ2-1; 9 bases are a match to TRBD1. The CDR3 length is 16 residues. Germline V lookup: CDR1 SSHAT, CDR2 FNYEAQ (reference sequence). The CDR3 is CASSSRDRASYNEQFF. As DNA, the CDR3 is TGTGCTAGCAGCAGCCGGGACAGGGCCTCCTACAATGAGCAGTTCTTC.

The chain uses TRBV5-1 and TRBJ2-1, with 10 bases identical to TRBD2. This CDR3 has 17 amino acids. Germline V CDR1 and CDR2: SGHRS, YFSETQ. Trimming at V came to 5 bases and at J to 4 bases, leaving 12 bases not matched to a gene. In nucleotides, the CDR3 is TGCGCCAGCAGTTACTTTTCAGCGGGAGGGGTTTACAATGAGCAGTTCTTC. Translated, it gives CASSYFSAGGVYNEQFF.

The chain joins TRBV5-4 to TRBJ2-3, with 9 bases matching TRBD2. The V gene end was trimmed by 1 base and the J gene end by 0 bases; junction bases not matched to a gene: 3. Germline assignment: CDR1 SGHNT and CDR2 YYREEE (reference sequence). The length of the CDR3 is 16 residues. The CDR3 here is CASSLRLAASTDTQYF. CDR3 DNA sequence: TGTGCCAGCAGCTTGCGACTAGCGGCTAGCACAGATACGCAGTATTTT. The full variable domain, its missing parts supplied by reference TRBV5-4 and TRBJ2-3, is ETGVTQSPTHLIKTRGQQVTLRCSSQSGHNTVSWYQQALGQGPQFIFQYYREEENGRGNFPPRFSGLQFPNYSSELNVNALELDDSALYLCASSLRLAASTDTQYFGPGTRLTVL.

The chain links TRBV4-1 to TRBJ1-1; 7 bases are a match to TRBD1. Unmatched junction bases numbered 5, after V lost 4 bases and J lost 0 bases. The CDR3 spans 15 residues. Germline CDR1 and CDR2: MGHRA and YSYEKL. The DNA of the CDR3 is TGCGCCAGCAGCCCAGGGGACAGCCTGAACACTGAAGCTTTCTTT. Amino acid sequence: CASSPGDSLNTEAFF.

CDR3: CASSLKGAGSPLHF. The CDR3 DNA follows: TGTGCCAGCAGCTTGAAGGGGGCAGGTTCACCCCTCCACTTT. This chain uses TRBV7-2 with TRBJ1-6, with 7 nucleotides matching TRBD1. V was clipped by 3 bases and J by 9 bases; unmatched bases: 5. Germline CDR1 is SGHTA and CDR2 is FQGNSA. The CDR3 runs to 14 residues.

The V and J genes are TRBV19 and TRBJ2-2; 14 bases map to TRBD2. Germline V gene sequence: CDR1 LNHDA, CDR2 SQIVND (reference sequence). The CDR3 covers 14 residues. V was pared by 6 bases and J by 6 bases, with 0 bases of the junction left unmatched. CDR3 in DNA: TGTGCCAGTAGGACTAGCGGGGGGGCCGGGGAGCTGTTTTTT. It yields the protein CASRTSGGAGELFF.

V and J are TRBV5-8 and TRBJ1-5, with no clear D. V lost 5 bases and J 4 bases, leaving 10 bases between the germline ends. CDR1 is SGHTS and CDR2 is YDEGEE in the germline V gene. There are 13 residues in the CDR3. The DNA of the CDR3 is TGTGCCAGCAGGATAGGGCAGAATCAGCCCCAGCATTTT. Its translation: CASRIGQNQPQHF.

The rearrangement joins TRBV6-1 to TRBJ1-4; the D is unclear. The V gene lost 4 bases and the J gene lost 3 bases, with 9 bases spanning the gap. The CDR3 totals 14 residues. The germline gives CDR1 MNHNS, CDR2 SASEGT. The CDR3 region is CASSVSRSNEKLFF. In nucleotides, the CDR3 is TGTGCCAGCAGTGTTTCCCGATCTAATGAAAAACTGTTTTTT.